Below are 12 T cell receptor beta chains sequenced from a single sample in a study of cytomegalovirus exposure and HLA in healthy donors. Both 60 Vbeta primers and 13 Jbeta primers went into the PCR. Generated by immunoSEQ multiplex PCR, the TCRdb table keeps only in-frame clones and is missing some. The table records some 100,000 clones, around three quarters of them present only once. Sequences were obtained from PBMCs. The receptors originated from a woman aged 40 to 49 in good health and CMV-seropositive.

This rearrangement joins TRBV6-5 to TRBJ2-7; D is ambiguous. The germline CDR1 and CDR2 sequences are MNHEY and SVGAGI. The CDR3 has 14 residues. Trimming removed 5 bases from V and 7 bases from J, with 18 bases in between. CDR3 region: CASSGALGWREQYF. The CDR3, as DNA: TGTGCCAGCAGTGGAGCGTTGGGTTGGCGAGAGCAGTACTTC.

The chain uses TRBV12-1 and TRBJ2-7; the table assigns TRBD2, which was not confirmed against the DNA. TRBV12-1 is deemed a pseudogene. The CDR3 consists of 16 residues. CDR3 DNA: TGTGCCAGCAGCCCCCCCCTGTCTAGTAACACTGACGAGCAGTACTTC. Protein product: CASSPPLSSNTDEQYF.

The rearrangement joins TRBV19 to TRBJ2-7; 9 bases match TRBD2. After removal of 5 bases from V and 2 bases from J, the junction contained 4 bases not matched to a gene. Germline-derived CDR1 and CDR2 are LNHDA and SQIVND (reference sequence). The CDR3 has 14 amino acids. Written as DNA, the CDR3 is TGTGCCAGTAGTCTAGCGGGACTCGCCTACGAGCAGTACTTC. Protein product: CASSLAGLAYEQYF.

The rearrangement joins TRBV2 to TRBJ2-3, with 10 positions matching TRBD2. From germline, CDR1 is SNHLY and CDR2 FYNNEI. The CDR3 is 16 residues long. V was pared by 6 bases and J by 3 bases, with 9 bases of the junction left unmatched. CDR3 DNA: TGTGCCAGCAGCGCTACAACTAGCGGGAAAACAGATACGCAGTATTTT. Its translation: CASSATTSGKTDTQYF.

The chain recombines TRBV28 with TRBJ2-7; 14 nucleotides line up with TRBD2. This CDR3 region has 18 residues. The junction had 9 bases not matched to a gene; V was cut back by 1 base and J by 4 bases. CDR1 and CDR2 (germline): MDHEN, SYDVKM. CDR3 DNA: TGTGCCAGCAGTTTATACCCCGGGACTAGCGGGAGCGGGTACGAGCAGTACTTC. It is translated as CASSLYPGTSGSGYEQYF.

The V call is TRBV11-1, the J call TRBJ2-7; tentatively, D is TRBD1 (6 bases). Trimming cost V 6 bases and J 3 bases, with 12 bases left between them. The germline gives CDR1 SGHAT, CDR2 FQDESV (reference sequence). CDR3 length: 13 residues. CDR3 residues: CASSSDRFYEQYF. CDR3 nucleotide sequence: TGTGCCAGCAGTTCGGACAGATTCTACGAGCAGTACTTC.

The chain employs TRBV7-9 and TRBJ1-1; possible D gene TRBD1, 6 bases. The CDR3 extends over 14 amino acids. The germline V gene encodes CDR1 SEHNR and CDR2 FQNEAQ (reference sequence). The germline V and J ends were trimmed by 5 bases and 1 base, with 11 bases remaining between them. The CDR3 DNA follows: TGTGCCAGCAGCCTCACGACAGGGAACACTGAAGCTTTCTTT. This translates into CASSLTTGNTEAFF.

The chain uses TRBV11-3 and TRBJ1-1, with 7 bases matching TRBD1. Germline lookup yields CDR1 SGHNT and CDR2 YENEEA. The CDR3 sequence is 11 residues long. Trimming took 1 base from V and 10 from J; bases not matched to a gene: 0. The CDR3 sequence: CASSLAGGAFF. Written as DNA, the CDR3 is TGTGCCAGCAGCTTAGCAGGGGGAGCTTTCTTT.

The chain joins TRBV5-4 to TRBJ2-2; 14 positions agree with TRBD2. Germline CDR1 reads SGHNT; CDR2 reads YYREEE (reference sequence). V dropped 4 bases and J dropped 6; count of bases not matched to a gene: 5. The CDR3 sequence is 16 residues long. CDR3 DNA: TGTGCCAGCAGCCAGGGACTAGCGGGAGTAGCCGGGGAGCTGTTTTTT. Translating gives CASSQGLAGVAGELFF.

The V and J genes are TRBV4-3 and TRBJ2-7; 8 nucleotides agree with TRBD1. This CDR3 has 14 residues. The ends lost 3 bases at V and 3 bases at J; junction bases unmatched: 4. Germline V CDR1 and CDR2: LGHNA, YSLEER. CDR3 in DNA: TGCGCCAGCAGCCACGACGGGACAGGCTACGAGCAGTACTTC. It is translated as CASSHDGTGYEQYF.

This clone was counted a single time. V gene TRBV11-2 combines with J gene TRBJ1-1, with D tentatively TRBD1 (6 bases). The CDR3 has 13 residues. The germline CDR1 and CDR2 sequences are SGHAT and FQNNGV. The V end lost 5 bases, the J end lost 3 bases, and 10 bases lay between the germline ends. The CDR3 coding sequence is TGTGCCAGCAGCCCCCGGACAGACACTGAAGCTTTCTTT. This codes for CASSPRTDTEAFF.

The chain uses TRBV30 and TRBJ1-5, with D hard to call. V gave up 1 base and J gave up 4 bases, with 17 bases separating them. The CDR3 sequence is 16 residues long. Per germline, CDR1 GTSNPN and CDR2 SVGIG (reference sequence). CDR3 bases: TGTGCCTGGAGTGCGGGTCTGGCCTTGTTGAATCAGCCCCAGCATTTT. Its translation: CAWSAGLALLNQPQHF.